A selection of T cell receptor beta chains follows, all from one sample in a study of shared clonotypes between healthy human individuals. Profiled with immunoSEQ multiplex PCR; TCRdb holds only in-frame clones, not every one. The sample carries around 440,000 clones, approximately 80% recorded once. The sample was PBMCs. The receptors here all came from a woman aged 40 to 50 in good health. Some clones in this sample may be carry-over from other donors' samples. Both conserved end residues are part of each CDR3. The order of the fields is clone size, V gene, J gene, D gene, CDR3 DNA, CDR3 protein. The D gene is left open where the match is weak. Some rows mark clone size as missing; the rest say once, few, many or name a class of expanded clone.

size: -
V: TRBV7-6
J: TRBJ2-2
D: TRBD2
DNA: TGTGCCAGCAGCTTAAGTCCCATACTAGCGGGGAGGATCGGGGAGCTGTTTTTT
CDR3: CASSLSPILAGRIGELFF

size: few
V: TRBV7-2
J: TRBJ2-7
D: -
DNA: TGTGCCACCAGGAAGTCGGGGGGCCCCTCCTACGAGCAGTACTTC
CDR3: CATRKSGGPSYEQYF

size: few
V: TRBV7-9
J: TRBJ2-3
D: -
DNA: TGTGCCAGCAGCCAAAGTACCCGAGCAGATACGCAGTATTTT
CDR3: CASSQSTRADTQYF

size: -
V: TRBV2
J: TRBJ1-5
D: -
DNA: TGTGCCAGCAGTTCCGAATCCCGGAATCAGCCCCAGCATTTT
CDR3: CASSSESRNQPQHF

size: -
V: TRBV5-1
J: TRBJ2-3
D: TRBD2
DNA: TGCGCCAGCAGCTTGGCCCTAGCGGGAGGGCCTACAGATACGCAGTATTTT
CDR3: CASSLALAGGPTDTQYF

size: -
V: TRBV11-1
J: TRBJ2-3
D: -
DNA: TGTGCCAGCAGCCGGCGGGCGCGAAGCACAGATACGCAGTATTTT
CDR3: CASSRRARSTDTQYF

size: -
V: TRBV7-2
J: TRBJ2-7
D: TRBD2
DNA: TGTGCCAGCAGCTTAGTGCTTAGCGGGTTAACCTACGAGCAGTACTTC
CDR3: CASSLVLSGLTYEQYF

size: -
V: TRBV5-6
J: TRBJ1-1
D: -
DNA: TGTGCCAGCAGCTTTTTCGGGGCCACTGAAGCTTTCTTT
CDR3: CASSFFGATEAFF

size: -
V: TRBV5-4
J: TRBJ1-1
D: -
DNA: TGTGCCAGCAGCTTGGCGGGGAGCACTGAAGCTTTCTTT
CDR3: CASSLAGSTEAFF

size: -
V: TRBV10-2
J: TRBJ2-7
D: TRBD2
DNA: TGCGCCAGCAGGGAACTAGCGGGAGTTTACGAGCAGTACTTC
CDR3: CASRELAGVYEQYF

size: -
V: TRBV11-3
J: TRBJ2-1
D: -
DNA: TGTGCCAGCAGCTTAGGGGGTAGCGGAACCTACAATGAGCAGTTCTTC
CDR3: CASSLGGSGTYNEQFF

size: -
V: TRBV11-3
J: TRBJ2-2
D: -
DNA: TGTGCCAGCAGCTTAGCAGCGAACACCGGGGAGCTGTTTTTT
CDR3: CASSLAANTGELFF

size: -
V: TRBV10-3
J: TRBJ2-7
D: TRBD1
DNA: TGTGCCATCAGTGAAGGGACAGGCCGGAACTACGAGCAGTACTTC
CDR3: CAISEGTGRNYEQYF

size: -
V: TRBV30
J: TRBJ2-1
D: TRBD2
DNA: TGTGCCTGGAGTAGGACTAGCGGTACGGAGCAGTTCTTC
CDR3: CAWSRTSGTEQFF

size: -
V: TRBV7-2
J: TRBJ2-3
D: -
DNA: TGTGCCAGCAGCTTAGTAACCACAGATACGCAGTATTTT
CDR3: CASSLVTTDTQYF

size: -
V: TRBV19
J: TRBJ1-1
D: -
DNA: TGTGCCTCCAACTCCGACAGATTGGGAAACACTGAAGCTTTCTTT
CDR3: CASNSDRLGNTEAFF

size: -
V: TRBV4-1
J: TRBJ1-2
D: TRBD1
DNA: TGCGCCAGCAGCCAAGATAGGGGGCCCTATGGCTACACCTTC
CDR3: CASSQDRGPYGYTF

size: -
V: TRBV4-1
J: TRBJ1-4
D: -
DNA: TGCGCCAGCAGCCAATGGACGGGCCAGAGGACTGCAACTAATGAAAAACTGTTTTTT
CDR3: CASSQWTGQRTATNEKLFF

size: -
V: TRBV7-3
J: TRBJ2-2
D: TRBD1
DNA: TGTGCCAGCAGAGACAGGGGAGCCGGGGAGCTGTTTTTT
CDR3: CASRDRGAGELFF

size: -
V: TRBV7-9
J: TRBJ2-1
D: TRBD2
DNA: TGTGCCAGCAGCTACTGGACTAGCGGGAGCGAGCAGTTCTTC
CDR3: CASSYWTSGSEQFF

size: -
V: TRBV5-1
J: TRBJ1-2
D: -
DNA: TGCGCCAGCAGCTTTGGGGGAGCCACCGGGTCCTATGGCTACACCTTC
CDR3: CASSFGGATGSYGYTF

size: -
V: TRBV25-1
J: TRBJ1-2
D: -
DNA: TGTGCCAGCAGTGGACCATACAGGGTAGGGGGCTACACCTTC
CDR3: CASSGPYRVGGYTF

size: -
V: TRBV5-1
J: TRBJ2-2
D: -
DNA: TGCGCCAGCAGCTTAAAGGTGGCCACCGGGGAGCTGTTTTTT
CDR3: CASSLKVATGELFF

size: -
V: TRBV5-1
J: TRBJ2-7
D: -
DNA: TGCGCCAGCAGCCGGGCCGGGCGGATCTACGAGCAGTACTTC
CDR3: CASSRAGRIYEQYF

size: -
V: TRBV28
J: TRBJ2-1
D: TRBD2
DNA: TGTGCCAGCACCCTAGCTAGCGGGAAGAACAATGAGCAGTTCTTC
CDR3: CASTLASGKNNEQFF

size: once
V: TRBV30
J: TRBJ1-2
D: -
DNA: TGTGCCTGGACCCCGTGGGGTGTGGGCTATGGCTACACCTTC
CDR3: CAWTPWGVGYGYTF

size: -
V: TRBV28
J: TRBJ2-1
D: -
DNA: TGTGCCAGCAGTTCCCTCCTCGGACCAGACAATGAGCAGTTCTTC
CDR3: CASSSLLGPDNEQFF

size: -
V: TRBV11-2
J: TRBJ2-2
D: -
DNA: TGTGCCAGCAGCTTTTACCCCCAAGGGGGCACCGGGGAGCTGTTTTTT
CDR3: CASSFYPQGGTGELFF

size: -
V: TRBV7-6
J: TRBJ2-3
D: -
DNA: TGTGCCAGCAGCCCCCTCCCTACGCAGTATTTT
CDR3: CASSPLPTQYF

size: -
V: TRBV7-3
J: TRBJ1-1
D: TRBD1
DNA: TGTGCCAGCAGCTACGACAGGGAAACTGAAGCTTTCTTT
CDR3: CASSYDRETEAFF

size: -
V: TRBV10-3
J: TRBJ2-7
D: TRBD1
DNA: TGTGCCATCAGCGGCGGGCAGGGGGTCGACGAGCAGTACTTC
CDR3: CAISGGQGVDEQYF

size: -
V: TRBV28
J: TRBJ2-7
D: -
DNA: TGTGCCAGCATGGGGGGCTACGAGCAGTACTTC
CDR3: CASMGGYEQYF